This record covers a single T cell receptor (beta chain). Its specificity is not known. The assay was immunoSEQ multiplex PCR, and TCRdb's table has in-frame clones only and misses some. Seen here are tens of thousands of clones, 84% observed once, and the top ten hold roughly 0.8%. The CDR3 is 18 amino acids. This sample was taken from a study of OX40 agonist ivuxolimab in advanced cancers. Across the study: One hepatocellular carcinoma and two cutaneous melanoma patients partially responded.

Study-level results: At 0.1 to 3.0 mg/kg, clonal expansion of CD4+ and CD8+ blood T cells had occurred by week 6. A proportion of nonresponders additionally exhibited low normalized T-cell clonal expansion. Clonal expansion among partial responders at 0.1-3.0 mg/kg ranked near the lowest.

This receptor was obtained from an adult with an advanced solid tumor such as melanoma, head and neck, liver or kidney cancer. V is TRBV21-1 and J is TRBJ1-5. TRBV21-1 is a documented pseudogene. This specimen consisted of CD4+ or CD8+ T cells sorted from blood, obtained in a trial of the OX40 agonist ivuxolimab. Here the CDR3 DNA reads TGTGCCAGCAGCAAAGTCATAGGGACCCACAGCGGAAATCAGCCCCAGCATTTT. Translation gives CASSKVIGTHSGNQPQHF.